The rows below give T cell receptor beta chains drawn from one sample of a study of T-cell memory formation after mild COVID-19. TCRdb called the 5' RACE reads again in MiXCR, with one record for every CDR3 protein. The sample yields a few hundred thousand distinct CDR3 sequences, around 21% seen once. What was sequenced was PBMCs or a T cell subset sorted from them (not recorded which). The receptors originated from an adult woman who had mild COVID-19 (a few samples of this study predate the infection). Cell type and time point are not known. The CDR3 runs from the conserved cysteine through the conserved F or W. The D gene is left open where the match is weak. Size tells how often a clone was seen (once, few, many) or the class of an expanded clone, and some rows leave it out.

j_call clone_size v_call d_call cdr3_nt cdr3_aa
TRBJ2-7 - TRBV12-3/TRBV12-4 - TGTGCCACGACCACGGACAGACGATACGAGCAGTACTTC CATTTDRRYEQYF
TRBJ2-3 - TRBV30 - TGTGCCTGGTCCTCAGGGGATACGCAGTATTTT CAWSSGDTQYF
TRBJ2-7 few TRBV11-2 - TGTGCCAGCAGCTCACCTAGGGACCCGACCCAACCCCAATACGAGCAGTACTTC CASSSPRDPTQPQYEQYF
TRBJ2-7 few TRBV15 - TGTGCCACCAGTTCCCCCCCCGACTACGAGCAGTACTTC CATSSPPDYEQYF
TRBJ2-7 - TRBV6-2/TRBV6-3 TRBD1 TGTGCCAGCAGTTACTCCTCAGGGGGCAACTACGAGCAGTACTTC CASSYSSGGNYEQYF
TRBJ2-7 few TRBV6-5 - TGTGCCAGCAGTTGGGGCAGGGAGGCGAGTTATTACGAGCAGTACTTC CASSWGREASYYEQYF
TRBJ2-7 few TRBV10-3 - TGTGCCACCCTGAGAGGAGACGGGCCTTACGAGCAGTACTTC CATLRGDGPYEQYF
TRBJ2-7 few TRBV7-9 - TGTGCCAGCAGCTTAGGGAGGGATCCTTCCTACGAGCAGTACTTC CASSLGRDPSYEQYF
TRBJ2-3 - TRBV12-3/TRBV12-4 TRBD2 TGTGCCAGCAGTGGAGGGACTAGCGGGGGGGCTCGGGATACGCAGTATTTT CASSGGTSGGARDTQYF
TRBJ2-1 - TRBV3-1 - TGTGCCAGCAGCCAACACGGGGCGGCAAATGAGCAGTTCTTC CASSQHGAANEQFF
TRBJ2-2 many TRBV15 - TGTGCCACCAGCAGAGATGTCGGGGAGCTGTTTTTT CATSRDVGELFF
TRBJ1-6 - TRBV20-1 TRBD1 TGCAGTGCTAGTAAGGGGGCGAAGTCACCCCTCCACTTT CSASKGAKSPLHF